Below are 17 T cell receptor beta chains sequenced from a single sample in a study of CD8 T cells in Susac syndrome. Roughly 0.45 to 1 ug RNA was reverse transcribed with random hexamers. TCRdb itself ran the immunoSEQ multiplex PCR reads through MiXCR, one entry per CDR3 protein. The sample has 180,000 or so distinct CDR3 sequences, over 90% seen once; the top ten hold approximately 0.099%. Sequenced: CD4+ T cells from PBMCs. These TCRs come from a human donor with Susac syndrome.

This clonotype has just a few counts. The gene calls are TRBV15 and TRBJ1-4, with unresolved D. The CDR3 runs 16 residues. Germline assignment: CDR1 LNHNV and CDR2 YYDKDF (reference sequence). Trimming pared 3 bases from V and 4 bases from J, leaving 15 bases between. CDR3 sequence: CATSRPVRSVNEKLFF. As DNA, the CDR3 is TGTGCCACCAGCAGGCCCGTGCGCAGCGTTAATGAAAAACTGTTTTTT.

The chain uses TRBV5-6 and TRBJ2-7; 8 bases are a match to TRBD2. The germline CDR1 and CDR2 sequences are SGHDT and YYEEEE. V lost 4 bases and J lost 5; bases outside the gene matches: 11. The CDR3 length is 15 residues. The CDR3 sequence: CASSRRLSGSNEQYF. Here the CDR3 DNA reads TGTGCCAGCAGCCGTCGGCTGAGCGGGAGCAACGAGCAGTACTTC.

The chain combines TRBV7-3 with TRBJ2-2; 7 bases match TRBD1. The J segment lost 2 bases and the V segment lost 10 bases, leaving 10 bases of the junction unmatched. Germline-derived CDR1 and CDR2 are SGHTA and FQGTGA. The CDR3 consists of 15 residues. The CDR3 here is CATGDTGVNTGELFF. The CDR3 DNA is TGTGCCACCGGCGACACAGGGGTCAACACCGGGGAGCTGTTTTTT.

The J gene is TRBJ2-3, the V gene TRBV5-1; the D is unclear. The V gene lost 0 bases and the J gene lost 0 bases, with 2 bases spanning the gap. Per germline, CDR1 SGHRS and CDR2 YFSETQ. The CDR3 consists of 13 residues. This CDR3 reads CASSLESTDTQYF. CDR3 sequence (DNA): TGCGCCAGCAGCTTGGAAAGCACAGATACGCAGTATTTT.

The genes are TRBV28 and TRBJ2-2, with D perhaps assigned TRBD1 or TRBD2 (5 bases each). The V and J ends lost 8 bases and 6 bases respectively, with 10 bases between them. The CDR3 runs 12 residues. Per germline, CDR1 MDHEN and CDR2 SYDVKM. The CDR3 sequence is CASERGAGELFF. The CDR3 coding sequence is TGTGCCAGCGAACGAGGGGCCGGGGAGCTGTTTTTT.

The chain carries TRBV9 and TRBJ1-5; D is ambiguous. CDR1 and CDR2 (germline): SGDLS, YYNGEE. The CDR3 sequence is 16 residues long. Trimming left V 3 bases short and J 4 bases short, with 17 bases between. CDR3 nucleotides: TGTGCCAGCAGCGCCGTAGCGTCGGGGAAGAATCAGCCCCAGCATTTT. Translating it yields CASSAVASGKNQPQHF.

The chain is built from TRBV29-1 and TRBJ2-5; 8 nucleotides match TRBD1. CDR1 is SQVTM, CDR2 ANQGSEA, per germline. CDR3 length equals 13 residues. The V and J ends lost 6 bases and 5 bases, in that order; junction bases with no gene match: 8. CDR3 amino acids: CSVDRTGIETQYF. CDR3 DNA sequence: TGCAGCGTGGACAGGACAGGGATCGAGACCCAGTACTTC.

CDR3 nucleotide sequence: TGTGCCAGCAGCTTGGGGGCCCGCACAGATACGCAGTATTTT. Amino acid sequence: CASSLGARTDTQYF. V gene TRBV5-6 combines with J gene TRBJ2-3; the D is unclear. The CDR3 loop spans 14 amino acids. Germline V gives CDR1 SGHDT, CDR2 YYEEEE. V dropped 0 bases and J dropped 1 base, with 6 bases sitting between them. The variable domain in full, completed from reference TRBV5-6 and TRBJ2-3, reads DAGVTQSPTHLIKTRGQQVTLRCSPKSGHDTVSWYQQALGQGPQFIFQYYEEEERQRGNFPDRFSGHQFPNYSSELNVNALLLGDSALYLCASSLGARTDTQYFGPGTRLTVL.

The chain recombines TRBV29-1 with TRBJ2-2; D may be TRBD1 (6 bases). The CDR3 length is 13 residues. CDR1 and CDR2 from the germline V gene are SQVTM and ANQGSEA. V lost 6 bases, J lost 7 bases, and 15 bases lay in between. This chain's CDR3 is CSVEQQGSGELFF. The CDR3 nucleotides read TGCAGCGTAGAACAACAGGGTAGCGGGGAGCTGTTTTTT.

This clonotype came up once. The chain links TRBV6-6 to TRBJ1-6; 9 nucleotides align to TRBD1. Germline V gene lookup returns CDR1 MNHNY and CDR2 SVGAGI (reference sequence). The CDR3 runs to 15 residues. The V gene end was trimmed by 5 bases and the J gene end by 9 bases; junction bases not matched to a gene: 8. The CDR3 protein is CASSKSRDRVSPLHF. CDR3 nucleotide sequence: TGTGCCAGCAGTAAAAGCCGGGACAGGGTTTCACCCCTCCACTTT.

The chain joins TRBV6-2 or TRBV6-3 to TRBJ2-3; 10 bases match TRBD1. The V and J ends lost 6 bases and 6 bases, in that order; junction bases with no gene match: 18. CDR1 is MNHEY and CDR2 is SVGEGT in the germline V gene. The CDR3 contains 18 residues. The CDR3 nucleotides read TGTGCCAGCAGAGCGGGACAGGGGTCTGGTCCGGTCATCGATACGCAGTATTTT. It encodes CASRAGQGSGPVIDTQYF.

The chain recombines TRBV29-1 with TRBJ1-1; TRBD1 aligns across 8 bases. Per germline, CDR1 SQVTM and CDR2 ANQGSEA. This CDR3 is 13 amino acids long. After removal of 5 bases from V and 6 bases from J, the junction contained 8 bases not matched to a gene. Here the CDR3 DNA reads TGCAGCGTTCTTACAGGGGGAAGATCTGAAGCTTTCTTT. Protein sequence: CSVLTGGRSEAFF.

This clonotype was recorded a few times. The chain couples TRBV7-2 to TRBJ2-3; D is unclear. The CDR3 runs to 14 residues. Trimming pared 3 bases from V and 0 bases from J, leaving 7 bases between. Germline-derived CDR1 and CDR2 are SGHTA and FQGNSA. The CDR3 DNA is TGTGCCAGCAGCTTGCGTCAGAGCACAGATACGCAGTATTTT. Translation gives CASSLRQSTDTQYF.

The CDR3 spells CSAIPSLGIGMKTQYF. In nucleotides, the CDR3 is TGCAGTGCTATCCCGAGTTTGGGGATAGGGATGAAGACCCAGTACTTC. This sequence joins TRBV20-1 and TRBJ2-5; D unclear. V was clipped by 4 bases and J by 6 bases, with 24 bases between them. The CDR3 is 16 residues long. Germline assignment: CDR1 DFQATT and CDR2 SNEGSKA (reference sequence).

As to this clonotype: The junction departs from the called germline gene at one end, perhaps through a read error. J is TRBJ1-1 and V is TRBV20-1; no clear D gene. The CDR3 runs to 11 residues. Germline V gives CDR1 DFQATT, CDR2 SNEGSKA (reference sequence). CDR3 amino acids: CSARENEAAFF. The CDR3 bases are TGCAGTGCCAGAGAGAACGAGGCGGCTTTCTTT.

This chain connects TRBV7-9 to TRBJ1-1; TRBD1 might be the D (5 bases). The CDR3 sequence is 17 residues long. CDR1 and CDR2 from the germline V gene are SEHNR and FQNEAQ (reference sequence). With 5 bases removed from V and 1 base from J, the gap between germline ends came to 20 bases. CDR3 in DNA: TGTGCCAGCAGCACAACGACGAGGGGACGGAAGAACACTGAAGCTTTCTTT. Its translation: CASSTTTRGRKNTEAFF.

The genes are TRBV2 and TRBJ1-3; 7 bases match TRBD1. Germline V gene lookup returns CDR1 SNHLY and CDR2 FYNNEI. There are 15 residues in the CDR3. The junction had 10 bases not matched to a gene; V was cut back by 6 bases and J by 5 bases. The CDR3 DNA follows: TGTGCCAGCAGCTCCGCAGGGGGTATGCGAAACACCATATATTTT. Translation gives CASSSAGGMRNTIYF.